The entry below describes one T cell receptor (beta chain). Its matching antigen is unknown. The cDNA had a unique molecular identifier and a template-switch universal primer site. TCRdb reprocessed the 5' RACE reads with MiXCR, giving one entry per CDR3 protein. Of around 480,000 distinct CDR3 sequences listed, approximately 14% are singletons. The data belong to a study of identical twins. Findings of the study overall: Beta clonotypes that were abundant in cord blood contained fewer insertions, a pattern absent from memory repertoires. The authors drew conclusions from cross-sectional statistical analysis rather than following the same donors. Beta out-of-frame sequences displayed a weaker excess of sharing between twins.

Germline CDR1 reads SNHLY; CDR2 reads FYNNEI. The CDR3 runs 14 residues. The V end was cut by 6 bases, the J end by 4 bases, with 13 bases between. The same data also contributed to another study, on yellow fever vaccine responses in identical twins.

The chain recombines TRBV2 with TRBJ1-3; D possibly corresponds to TRBD1 (5 bases). Material for sequencing was CD4+ T cells sorted from blood. The source of this sequence is a woman younger than 30 in good health. The CDR3 DNA follows: TGTGCCAGCAGCAGGGCCACGGGAGGAAACACCATATATTTT. Amino acids: CASSRATGGNTIYF.